This TCR beta chain is drawn from a study of T cell responses to AZD1222 COVID-19 vaccine. As to this clone: Its antigen is as yet unknown.

Profiled with immunoSEQ multiplex PCR; TCRdb holds only in-frame clones, not every one. The sample has about 130,000 clones, about 94% seen once. Study results and limitations: Spike-specific TCR breadth and depth went up after people got two AZD1222 doses. With dominance at 160-218 and 743-854, vaccine-associated CD4 TCRs spanned spike.

The sequenced sample was peripheral blood, obtained on day 0 of AZD1222 vaccination. This TCR was recovered from an adult in good health.

The CDR3 reads CASRAGPLNYGYTF. In nucleotides, the CDR3 is TGTGCCAGCAGGGCAGGGCCCCTTAACTATGGCTACACCTTC. V is TRBV9 and J is TRBJ1-2; D might be TRBD1 (5 bases). This CDR3 is built from 14 residues. V lost 5 bases and J lost 1, with 12 bases in between. Germline loops: CDR1 SGDLS, CDR2 YYNGEE.